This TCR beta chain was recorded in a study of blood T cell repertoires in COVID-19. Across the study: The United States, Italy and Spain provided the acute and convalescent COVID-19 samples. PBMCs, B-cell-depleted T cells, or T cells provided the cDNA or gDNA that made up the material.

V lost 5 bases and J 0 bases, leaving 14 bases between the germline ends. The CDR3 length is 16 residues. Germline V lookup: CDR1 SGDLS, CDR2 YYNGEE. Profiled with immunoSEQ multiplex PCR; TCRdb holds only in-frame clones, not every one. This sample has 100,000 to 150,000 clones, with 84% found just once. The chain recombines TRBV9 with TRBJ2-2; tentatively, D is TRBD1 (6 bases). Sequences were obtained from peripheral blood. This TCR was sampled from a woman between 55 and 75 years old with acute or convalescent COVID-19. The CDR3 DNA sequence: TGTGCCAGCAGTTCAGGGGCTTCCTCGAACACCGGGGAGCTGTTTTTT. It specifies CASSSGASSNTGELFF.